This entry lists 24 T cell receptor beta chains sequenced from one sample in a study of T cell responses to AZD1222 COVID-19 vaccine (TCRdb year 2021). The library was generated by the immunoSEQ multiplex PCR assay. The clones in this table, taken by TCRdb from immuneACCESS, are in-frame only. Not every clone is retained; where verified, under half of the shortfall comes from an unresolved V gene, and the cause of the rest is unknown. The sample table contains some 170,000 clones; only one count was recorded for less than 90% of them. Approximately 1.6% of the sample comes from the top ten. The sample's time point label, in plain terms: baseline before first vaccination. Specimen: peripheral blood, collected on day 0 of AZD1222 vaccination. These receptors originate from an adult in good health.

Of note for this clone: At the DNA level, this CDR3 is encoded by other sequences in the same sample as well. This sequence joins TRBV10-3 and TRBJ1-1; D not resolved. The CDR3 is 14 residues long. V was shortened by 5 bases and J by 2 bases, with 12 bases between the two germline ends. Germline V gene data show CDR1 as ENHRY and CDR2 as SYGVKD. CDR3 bases: TGTGCCATCAGTTTGGACCGTGGTAACACTGAAGCTTTCTTT. Encoded protein: CAISLDRGNTEAFF.

The V call is TRBV5-6, the J call TRBJ1-3; D might be TRBD1 (5 bases). The germline V gene encodes CDR1 SGHDT and CDR2 YYEEEE. Trimming pared 0 bases from V and 0 bases from J, leaving 10 bases between. This CDR3 has 16 residues. For the CDR3, the DNA is TGTGCCAGCAGCTTGGAGGGACTCAACTCTGGAAACACCATATATTTT. Translated, it gives CASSLEGLNSGNTIYF. Supplemented by reference TRBV5-6 and TRBJ1-3, the full variable domain reads DAGVTQSPTHLIKTRGQQVTLRCSPKSGHDTVSWYQQALGQGPQFIFQYYEEEERQRGNFPDRFSGHQFPNYSSELNVNALLLGDSALYLCASSLEGLNSGNTIYFGEGSWLTVV.

CDR3 loop: CASSSIRRGTTDTQYF. The CDR3 nucleotides are TGTGCCAGCAGCTCTATTAGGCGGGGGACCACAGATACGCAGTATTTT. The chain couples TRBV5-4 to TRBJ2-3, with TRBD2 identical over 7 bases. The junction had 9 bases not matched to a gene; V was cut back by 3 bases and J by 2 bases. CDR1 and CDR2 (germline): SGHNT, YYREEE (reference sequence). This CDR3 comprises 16 residues.

The chain combines TRBV7-8 with TRBJ2-1, with D perhaps TRBD1 or TRBD2 (6 bases each). Germline V CDR1 and CDR2: SGHVS, FQNEAQ. Deletions cut 7 bases from V and 8 bases from J, with 24 bases between. The CDR3 length is 16 residues. The CDR3 spells CASNPTGGGPFHEQFF. In nucleotides, the CDR3 is TGTGCCAGCAACCCCACGGGTGGGGGGCCCTTCCATGAGCAGTTCTTC.

The J gene is TRBJ2-3, the V gene TRBV5-6; 16 bases are a match to TRBD2. Germline loops: CDR1 SGHDT, CDR2 YYEEEE. This CDR3 is 18 amino acids long. The J segment lost 5 bases and the V segment lost 5 bases, leaving 11 bases of the junction unmatched. CDR3 sequence: CASSSAGTSGGALDTQYF. The CDR3 DNA is TGTGCCAGCAGTTCCGCCGGGACTAGCGGGGGGGCCCTAGATACGCAGTATTTT.

The chain links TRBV28 to TRBJ2-7, with D possibly TRBD2 on 5 matching bases. Between the trimmed V and J ends, which lost 7 bases and 3 bases, there was a span of 19 bases. Germline values: CDR1 MDHEN, CDR2 SYDVKM. CDR3 length: 15 residues. The CDR3 region is CASTPSAANYYEQYF. CDR3 in DNA: TGTGCCAGCACCCCCTCAGCGGCTAACTACTACGAGCAGTACTTC.

The chain couples TRBV9 to TRBJ1-2; D not certain. With 0 bases removed from V and 5 bases from J, the gap between germline ends came to 14 bases. The CDR3 is 15 amino acids. Germline CDR1 reads SGDLS; CDR2 reads YYNGEE. CDR3 loop: CASSVGSGSDYGYTF. As DNA, the CDR3 is TGTGCCAGCAGCGTAGGTTCGGGATCGGATTATGGCTACACCTTC.

The chain links TRBV7-9 to TRBJ1-1; D is ambiguous. This CDR3 spans 11 amino acids. CDR1 is SEHNR and CDR2 is FQNEAQ in the germline V gene (reference sequence). V gave up 2 bases and J gave up 3 bases, with 1 base separating them. The DNA of the CDR3 is TGTGCCAGCAGCTTATACACTGAAGCTTTCTTT. Residues: CASSLYTEAFF.

V gene TRBV7-8 combines with J gene TRBJ1-2; 7 positions match TRBD1. The CDR3 totals 17 residues. V lost 5 bases, J lost 9 bases, and 21 bases stayed unmatched. CDR1 and CDR2 from the germline V gene are SGHVS and FQNEAQ. The CDR3 here is CASSETAQGQALRRYTF. Here the CDR3 DNA reads TGTGCCAGCAGCGAAACCGCCCAAGGACAGGCCTTAAGGCGCTACACCTTC.

The chain links TRBV7-6 to TRBJ2-1, with 10 nucleotides matching TRBD2. V lost 5 bases to trimming and J lost 6 bases; unmatched junction nucleotides: 10. The germline CDR1 and CDR2 sequences are SGHVS and FNYEAQ. This CDR3 comprises 16 residues. For the CDR3, the DNA is TGTGCCAGCAGCACCTTAGCGGGAGGTTTGGCCAATGAGCAGTTCTTC. Its translation: CASSTLAGGLANEQFF.

V and J are TRBV28 and TRBJ1-5; the match to TRBD1 covers 9 bases. Germline V gene lookup returns CDR1 MDHEN and CDR2 SYDVKM. This CDR3 is built from 14 residues. V dropped 6 bases and J dropped 7; count of bases not matched to a gene: 7. CDR3 DNA: TGTGCCAGCAGATCGGGACAGGGACCCCAGCCCCAGCATTTT. Residues: CASRSGQGPQPQHF.

This rearrangement joins TRBV5-4 to TRBJ1-3; D gene unclear. There are 16 residues in the CDR3. Deletions cut 1 base from V and 0 bases from J, with 11 bases between. Germline values: CDR1 SGHNT, CDR2 YYREEE (reference sequence). The CDR3 DNA reads as TGTGCCAGCAGCTTGACTGTCAGCAGCTCTGGAAACACCATATATTTT. Translation: CASSLTVSSSGNTIYF.

DNA for the CDR3: TGCAGTCCCAAAGGAGGGAGTGAAGCTTTCTTT. The encoded protein is CSPKGGSEAFF. V and J are TRBV20-1 and TRBJ1-1; no clear D. Trimming left V 8 bases short and J 7 bases short, with 14 bases between. Germline V CDR1 and CDR2: DFQATT, SNEGSKA (reference sequence). The CDR3 runs to 11 residues.

The V gene is TRBV7-9, the J gene TRBJ1-6; tentatively, D is TRBD1 (5 bases). Trimming shortened V by 4 bases and J by 7 bases, and 11 bases separated the two germline ends. The CDR3 extends over 14 amino acids. The germline gives CDR1 SEHNR, CDR2 FQNEAQ (reference sequence). The CDR3 here is CASSSQGGNSPLHF. As DNA, the CDR3 is TGTGCCAGCAGCTCCCAGGGTGGAAATTCACCCCTCCACTTT.

This clone was seen only once. The chain employs TRBV10-3 and TRBJ2-7; TRBD2 matches at 10 bases. Germline lookup yields CDR1 ENHRY and CDR2 SYGVKD. CDR3 size: 15 residues. Trimming at V came to 4 bases and at J to 0 bases, leaving 3 bases not matched to a gene. The CDR3, as DNA: TGTGCCATCAGTGCTCGGACTAGCGGCTCCTACGAGCAGTACTTC. Amino acids: CAISARTSGSYEQYF.

The chain links TRBV6-6 to TRBJ1-1; no definite D call. V lost 0 bases and J 11 bases, leaving 13 bases between the germline ends. CDR1 is MNHNY, CDR2 SVGAGI, per germline (reference sequence). CDR3 length equals 13 residues. CDR3 nucleotides: TGTGCCAGCAGTTACTCCGGGGAAAGGGCTGCTTTCTTT. As protein: CASSYSGERAAFF.

The chain joins TRBV7-6 to TRBJ1-5; 8 bases map to TRBD1. Germline V gene data show CDR1 as SGHVS and CDR2 as FNYEAQ. The CDR3 spans 15 residues. The ends lost 1 base at V and 6 bases at J; junction bases unmatched: 5. The CDR3 is CASSLVAGGSQPQHF. The CDR3 DNA sequence: TGTGCCAGCAGCTTAGTTGCAGGGGGCAGTCAGCCCCAGCATTTT.

In nucleotides, the CDR3 is TGCGCCAGCAGCTCACGGACAGGGGATAATTCACCCCTCCACTTT. Translation: CASSSRTGDNSPLHF. The J gene is TRBJ1-6, the V gene TRBV5-1; TRBD1 aligns across 9 bases. Germline values: CDR1 SGHRS, CDR2 YFSETQ. The CDR3 loop spans 15 amino acids. The V and J ends lost 3 bases and 5 bases, in that order; junction bases with no gene match: 3.

CDR3 sequence: CASSRAGTGFYEQYF. The CDR3 DNA reads TGTGCCAGCAGTCGCGCAGGGACAGGTTTCTACGAGCAGTACTTC. This chain uses TRBV6-2 or TRBV6-3 with TRBJ2-7; 8 bases align to TRBD1. Per germline, CDR1 MNHEY and CDR2 SVGEGT. The V and J ends lost 5 bases and 3 bases, in that order; junction bases with no gene match: 9. The CDR3 totals 15 residues.

V is TRBV6-2 or TRBV6-3 and J is TRBJ2-5; D gene ambiguous. The V gene's germline CDR1 is MNHEY and CDR2 SVGEGT. The CDR3 is made up of 12 amino acids. Trimming stripped 5 bases from V and 5 bases from J, with 9 bases between. This chain's CDR3 is CASSPPGETQYF. CDR3 sequence (DNA): TGTGCCAGCAGTCCCCCCGGGGAGACCCAGTACTTC.

The rearrangement uses TRBV10-1 and TRBJ2-7, with TRBD2 matching 8 bases. J was trimmed by 0 bases and V by 5 bases; bases with no gene match: 0. There are 13 residues in the CDR3. Germline CDR1 is WNHNN and CDR2 is SYGVQD (reference sequence). The CDR3 nucleotides read TGCGCCAGCAGTCTAGCGGGCTCCTACGAGCAGTACTTC. Encoded protein: CASSLAGSYEQYF.

This sequence joins TRBV15 and TRBJ2-7, with 10 bases fitting TRBD1. V was pared by 0 bases and J by 6 bases, with 5 bases of the junction left unmatched. The CDR3 is made up of 15 amino acids. Per the germline V gene, CDR1 is LNHNV and CDR2 is YYDKDF (reference sequence). The CDR3 nucleotides read TGTGCCACCAGCAGAGATAAGGGACAGGGGATCGAGCAGTACTTC. Amino acid sequence: CATSRDKGQGIEQYF.

This chain links TRBV19 with TRBJ1-3, with TRBD1 identical over 9 bases. Per germline, CDR1 LNHDA and CDR2 SQIVND (reference sequence). V was pared by 7 bases and J by 0 bases, with 7 bases of the junction left unmatched. The CDR3 loop spans 16 amino acids. The DNA for the CDR3 is TGTGCCAGTAACACCCGGGACAGGGCCTCTGGAAACACCATATATTTT. Translating it yields CASNTRDRASGNTIYF.

This clone came up once. This chain uses TRBV15 with TRBJ2-2; possibly TRBD1 for D (5 bases). The CDR3 contains 14 residues. Germline V gene sequence: CDR1 LNHNV, CDR2 YYDKDF (reference sequence). The V end lost 1 base, the J end lost 4 bases, and 7 bases lay between the germline ends. The CDR3 DNA is TGTGCCACCAGCAGAGCTAGGGGCACCGGGGAGCTGTTTTTT. The encoded protein is CATSRARGTGELFF.